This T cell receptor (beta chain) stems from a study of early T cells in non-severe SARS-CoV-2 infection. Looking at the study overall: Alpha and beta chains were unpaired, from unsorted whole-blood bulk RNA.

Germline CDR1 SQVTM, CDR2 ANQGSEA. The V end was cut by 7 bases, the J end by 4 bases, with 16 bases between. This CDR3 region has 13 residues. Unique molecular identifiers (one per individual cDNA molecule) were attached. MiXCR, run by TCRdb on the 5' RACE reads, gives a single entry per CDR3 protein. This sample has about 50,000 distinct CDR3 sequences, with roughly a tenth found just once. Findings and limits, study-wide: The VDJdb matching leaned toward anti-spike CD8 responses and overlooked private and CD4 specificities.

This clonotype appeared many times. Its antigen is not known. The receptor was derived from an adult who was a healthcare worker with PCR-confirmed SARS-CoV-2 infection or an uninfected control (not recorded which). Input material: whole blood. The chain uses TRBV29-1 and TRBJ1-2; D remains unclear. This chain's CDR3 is CSARTGLTYGYTF. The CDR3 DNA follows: TGCAGCGCCCGGACCGGCTTGACCTATGGCTACACCTTC.